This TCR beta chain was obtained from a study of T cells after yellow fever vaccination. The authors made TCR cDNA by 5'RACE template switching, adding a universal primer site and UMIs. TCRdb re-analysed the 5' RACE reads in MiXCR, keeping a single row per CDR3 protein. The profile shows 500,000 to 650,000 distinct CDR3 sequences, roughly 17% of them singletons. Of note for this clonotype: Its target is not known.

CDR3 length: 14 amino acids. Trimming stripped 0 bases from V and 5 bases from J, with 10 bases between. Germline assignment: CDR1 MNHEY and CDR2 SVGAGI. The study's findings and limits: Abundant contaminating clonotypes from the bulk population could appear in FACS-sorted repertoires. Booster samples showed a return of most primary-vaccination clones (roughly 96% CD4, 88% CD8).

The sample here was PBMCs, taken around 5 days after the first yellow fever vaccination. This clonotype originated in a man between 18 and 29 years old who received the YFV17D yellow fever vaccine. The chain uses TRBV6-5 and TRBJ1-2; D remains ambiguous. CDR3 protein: CASSYSAGTYGYTF. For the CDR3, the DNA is TGTGCCAGCAGTTACTCGGCAGGAACATATGGCTACACCTTC.